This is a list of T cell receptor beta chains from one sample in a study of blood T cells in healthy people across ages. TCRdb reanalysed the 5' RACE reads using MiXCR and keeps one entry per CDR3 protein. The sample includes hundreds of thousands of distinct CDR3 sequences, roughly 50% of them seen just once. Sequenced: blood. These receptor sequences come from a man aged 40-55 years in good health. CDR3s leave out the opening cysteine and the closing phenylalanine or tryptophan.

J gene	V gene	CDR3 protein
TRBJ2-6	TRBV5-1	ASSLQRDRGIGANVLT
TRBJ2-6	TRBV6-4	ASSESRSGANVLT
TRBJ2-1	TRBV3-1	ASSPSLAGYGEQF
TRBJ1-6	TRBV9	ASSVEYGGSPLH
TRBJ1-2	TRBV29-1	SVVVGGSGGYT
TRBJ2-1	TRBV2	ASSTSPGLGSLDEQF
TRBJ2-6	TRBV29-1	SVVIGANVLT
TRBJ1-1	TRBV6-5	ASQWYTEAF
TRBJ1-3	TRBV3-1	ASRPGHSGNTIY
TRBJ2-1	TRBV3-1	ASSQVGGSEQF
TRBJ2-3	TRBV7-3	ASSLRGSLAADTQY
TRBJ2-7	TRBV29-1	SVESSTDTYEQY
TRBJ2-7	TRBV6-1	ASSESLGNEQY
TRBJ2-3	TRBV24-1	ATSDQRTSGTDTQY
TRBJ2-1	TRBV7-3	ASSLMGLAGDEQF